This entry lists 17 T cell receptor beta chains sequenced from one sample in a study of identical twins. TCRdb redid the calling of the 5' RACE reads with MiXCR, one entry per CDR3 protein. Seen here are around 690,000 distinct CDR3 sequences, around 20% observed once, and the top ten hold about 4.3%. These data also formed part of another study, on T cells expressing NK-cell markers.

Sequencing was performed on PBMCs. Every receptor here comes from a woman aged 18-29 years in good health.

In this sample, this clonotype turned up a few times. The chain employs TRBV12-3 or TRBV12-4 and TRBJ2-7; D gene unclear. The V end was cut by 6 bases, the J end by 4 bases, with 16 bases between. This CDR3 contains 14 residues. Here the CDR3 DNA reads TGTGCCAGCAGACCCGGGTCACGCTCATACGAGCAGTACTTC. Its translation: CASRPGSRSYEQYF.

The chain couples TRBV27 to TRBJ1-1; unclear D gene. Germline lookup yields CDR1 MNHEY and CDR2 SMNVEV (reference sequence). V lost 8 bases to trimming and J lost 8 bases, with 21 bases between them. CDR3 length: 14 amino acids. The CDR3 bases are TGTGCCAGCGGTACCGGGTTATCGGGGTCGGAAGCTTTCTTT. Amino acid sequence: CASGTGLSGSEAFF.

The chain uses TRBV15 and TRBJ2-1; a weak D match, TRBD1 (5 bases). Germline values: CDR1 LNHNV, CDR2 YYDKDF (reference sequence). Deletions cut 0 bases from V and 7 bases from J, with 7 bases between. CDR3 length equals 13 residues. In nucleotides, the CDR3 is TGTGCCACCAGCAGAGATTGGACAAATGAGCAGTTCTTC. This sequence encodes CATSRDWTNEQFF.

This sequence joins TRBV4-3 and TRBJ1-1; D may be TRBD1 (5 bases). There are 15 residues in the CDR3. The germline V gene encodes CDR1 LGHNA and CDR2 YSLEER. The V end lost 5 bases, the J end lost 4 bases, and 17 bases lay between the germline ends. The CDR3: CASSSEMGVSTEAFF. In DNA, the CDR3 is TGCGCCAGCAGCTCCGAGATGGGGGTGAGCACTGAAGCTTTCTTT.

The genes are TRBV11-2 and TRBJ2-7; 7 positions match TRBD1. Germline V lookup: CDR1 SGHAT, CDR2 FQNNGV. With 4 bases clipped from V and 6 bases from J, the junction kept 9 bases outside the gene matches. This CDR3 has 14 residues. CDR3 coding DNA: TGTGCCAGCAGCTCCGGGACAGCCTCCCGCGAGCAGTACTTC. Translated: CASSSGTASREQYF.

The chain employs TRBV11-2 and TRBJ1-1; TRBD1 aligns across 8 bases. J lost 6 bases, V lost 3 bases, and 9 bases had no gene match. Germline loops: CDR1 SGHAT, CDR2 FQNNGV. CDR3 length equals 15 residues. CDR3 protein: CASSLSGQGKAEAFF. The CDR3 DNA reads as TGTGCCAGCAGCTTGTCCGGACAGGGAAAGGCTGAAGCTTTCTTT.

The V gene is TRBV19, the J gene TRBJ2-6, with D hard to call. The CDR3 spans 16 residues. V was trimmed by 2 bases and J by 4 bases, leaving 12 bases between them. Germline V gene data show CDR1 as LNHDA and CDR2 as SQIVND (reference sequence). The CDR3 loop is CASSISWGTGANVLTF. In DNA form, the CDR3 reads TGTGCCAGTAGTATATCGTGGGGAACAGGGGCCAACGTCCTGACTTTC. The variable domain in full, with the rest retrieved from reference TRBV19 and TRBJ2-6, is DGGITQSPKYLFRKEGQNVTLSCEQNLNHDAMYWYRQDPGQGLRLIYYSQIVNDFQKGDIAEGYSVSREKKESFPLTVTSAQKNPTAFYLCASSISWGTGANVLTFGAGSRLTVL.

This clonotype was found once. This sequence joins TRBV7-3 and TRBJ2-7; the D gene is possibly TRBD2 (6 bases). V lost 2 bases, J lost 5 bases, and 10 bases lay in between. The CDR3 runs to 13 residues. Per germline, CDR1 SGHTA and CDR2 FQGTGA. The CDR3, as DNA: TGTGCCAGCAGCTTACTAGGGAGGAACGAGCAGTACTTC. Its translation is CASSLLGRNEQYF.

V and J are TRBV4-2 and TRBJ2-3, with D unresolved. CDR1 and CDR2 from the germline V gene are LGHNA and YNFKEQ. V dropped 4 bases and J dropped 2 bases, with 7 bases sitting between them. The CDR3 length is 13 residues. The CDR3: CASSLLHTDTQYF. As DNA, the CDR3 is TGTGCCAGCAGCCTTCTACACACAGATACGCAGTATTTT.

This chain's CDR3 is CASSFGGMGRVAKNIQYF. The CDR3 region has the DNA TGTGCCAGCAGTTTTGGGGGGATGGGCCGTGTAGCCAAAAACATTCAGTACTTC. The chain uses TRBV12-3 or TRBV12-4 and TRBJ2-4; a possible D gene is TRBD2 (6 bases). The germline V and J ends were trimmed by 3 bases and 0 bases, with 18 bases remaining between them. There are 18 residues in the CDR3.

CDR3 nucleotides: TGCAGTGCTAACATCTACCAAGAGACCCAGTACTTC. Protein sequence: CSANIYQETQYF. The chain links TRBV20-1 to TRBJ2-5; D gene ambiguous. Germline assignment: CDR1 DFQATT and CDR2 SNEGSKA (reference sequence). The CDR3 runs 12 residues. V gave up 4 bases and J gave up 0 bases, with 6 bases separating them.

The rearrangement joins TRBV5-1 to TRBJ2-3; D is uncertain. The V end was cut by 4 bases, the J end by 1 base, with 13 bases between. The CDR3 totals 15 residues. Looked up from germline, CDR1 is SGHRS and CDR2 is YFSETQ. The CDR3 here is CASSVVAQRTDTQYF. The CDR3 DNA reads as TGCGCCAGCAGCGTAGTCGCCCAACGCACAGATACGCAGTATTTT.

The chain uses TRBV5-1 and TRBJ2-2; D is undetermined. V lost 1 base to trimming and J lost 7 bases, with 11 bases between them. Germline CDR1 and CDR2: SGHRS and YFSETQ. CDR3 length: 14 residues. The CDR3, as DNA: TGCGCCAGCAGCTTGATGGCGGTCCGCGGGGAGCTGTTTTTT. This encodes CASSLMAVRGELFF. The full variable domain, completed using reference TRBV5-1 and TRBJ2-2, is KAGVTQTPRYLIKTRGQQVTLSCSPISGHRSVSWYQQTPGQGLQFLFEYFSETQRNKGNFPGRFSGRQFSNSRSEMNVSTLELGDSALYLCASSLMAVRGELFFGEGSRLTVL.

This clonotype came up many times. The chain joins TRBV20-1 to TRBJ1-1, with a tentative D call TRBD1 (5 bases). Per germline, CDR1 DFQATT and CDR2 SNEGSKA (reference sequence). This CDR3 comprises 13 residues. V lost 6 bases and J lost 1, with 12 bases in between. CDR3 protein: CSALNRQNTEAFF. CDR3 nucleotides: TGCAGTGCCCTCAACAGGCAGAACACTGAAGCTTTCTTT.

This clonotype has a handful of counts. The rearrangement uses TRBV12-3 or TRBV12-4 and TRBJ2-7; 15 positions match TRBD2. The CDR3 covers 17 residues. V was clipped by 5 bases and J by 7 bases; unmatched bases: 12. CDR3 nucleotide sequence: TGTGCCAGCAGTACCCGGACTAGCGGGAGGGTGGCTGGAGAGCAGTACTTC. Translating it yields CASSTRTSGRVAGEQYF.

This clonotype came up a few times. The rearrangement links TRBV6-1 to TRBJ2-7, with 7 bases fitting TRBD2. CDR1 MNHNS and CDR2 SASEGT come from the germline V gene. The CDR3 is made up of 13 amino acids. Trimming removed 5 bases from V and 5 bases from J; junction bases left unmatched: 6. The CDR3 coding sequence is TGTGCCAGCAGTACGGGGGGAGTCGACGAGCAGTACTTC. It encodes CASSTGGVDEQYF.

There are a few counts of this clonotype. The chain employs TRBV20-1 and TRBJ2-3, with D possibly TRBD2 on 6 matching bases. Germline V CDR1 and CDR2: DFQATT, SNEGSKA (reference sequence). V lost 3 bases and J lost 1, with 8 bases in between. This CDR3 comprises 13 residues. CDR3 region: CSASSSGTDTQYF. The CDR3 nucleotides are TGCAGTGCTAGTTCTAGCGGCACAGATACGCAGTATTTT.